The following is a T cell receptor (beta chain) sequence with its context. Other DNA sequences from this sample encode an identical CDR3 as well. Study processing details: It was from reference gene primer amplification that nucleated cell counts were estimated. This table comes from immunoSEQ multiplex PCR, and its TCRdb copy is limited to in-frame clones, with some not included. The V and J calls and clone size are taken from that table; D and trimming were inferred from the DNA. The sample records about 240,000 clones, about 84% being singletons. This sample was taken from a study of blood T cell repertoires in COVID-19. Study-wide background: T cells, B-cell-depleted T cells, or PBMCs provided the cDNA or gDNA that served as material.

The ends lost 1 base at V and 4 bases at J; junction bases unmatched: 1. There are 14 residues in the CDR3. Germline lookup yields CDR1 SGHVS and CDR2 FQNEAQ. The rearrangement uses TRBV7-8 and TRBJ2-5, with 9 bases matching TRBD2. Source material: peripheral blood. This receptor was taken from an elderly man with acute or convalescent COVID-19. CDR3 protein: CASSLGGRGETQYF. Written as DNA, the CDR3 is TGTGCCAGCAGCTTAGGCGGGAGGGGAGAGACCCAGTACTTC.